Listed here are 7 T cell receptor beta chains from one sample, sequenced in a study of response to subunit inactivated influenza vaccine. Each CDR3 protein is one row after TCRdb ran MiXCR on the RT-PCR reads. The sample contains over 400,000 distinct CDR3 sequences, approximately 11% of which appear only once. This specimen was PBMCs from blood, taken more than 35 days after vaccination. These receptors were collected from a man aged 50 to 59 who received an inactivated influenza vaccine.

The V call is TRBV6-5, the J call TRBJ2-7; TRBD2 agrees at 7 bases. Germline trimming cut 2 bases from V and 9 bases from J; bases unmatched to any gene: 13. Germline V gene lookup returns CDR1 MNHEY and CDR2 SVGAGI. CDR3 length: 15 amino acids. The CDR3: CASSYLGGEMGLQYF. The CDR3 DNA reads as TGTGCCAGCAGTTACCTGGGGGGGGAAATGGGACTGCAGTACTTC.

This sequence joins TRBV27 and TRBJ2-3, with TRBD1 matching over 8 bases. CDR3 length: 14 residues. The V gene's germline CDR1 is MNHEY and CDR2 SMNVEV (reference sequence). V was clipped by 7 bases and J by 6 bases; unmatched bases: 9. Here the CDR3 reads CASTENRGFDTQYF. In DNA form, the CDR3 reads TGTGCCAGCACCGAGAACAGGGGGTTCGATACGCAGTATTTT.

This chain joins TRBV20-1 and TRBJ2-1; TRBD2 matches 8 bases. With 0 bases clipped from V and 1 base from J, the junction kept 8 bases outside the gene matches. The CDR3 has 17 residues. The V gene's germline CDR1 is DFQATT and CDR2 SNEGSKA (reference sequence). In DNA form, the CDR3 reads TGCAGTGCTAGAGATCGGGGTAGCGGGGTTTCCTACAATGAGCAGTTCTTC. This translates into CSARDRGSGVSYNEQFF.

This chain uses TRBV15 with TRBJ2-1; 13 bases line up with TRBD2. Germline CDR1 is LNHNV and CDR2 is YYDKDF (reference sequence). The CDR3 sequence is 15 residues long. The trim removed 6 bases at V and 7 bases at J, leaving 6 bases unmatched. The CDR3 loop is CATRPGTSGNNEQFF. CDR3 DNA sequence: TGTGCCACCAGGCCCGGGACTAGCGGGAATAATGAGCAGTTCTTC.

This clonotype was seen repeatedly, ten times or more. CDR3 sequence: CASSTRAEMMVETQYF. The CDR3, as DNA: TGTGCCAGCAGCACCCGAGCGGAGATGATGGTGGAGACCCAGTACTTC. The gene calls are TRBV7-8 and TRBJ2-5; TRBD2 is a possible D gene (5 bases). Germline CDR1 and CDR2: SGHVS and FQNEAQ. Trimming cost V 5 bases and J 5 bases, with 21 bases left between them. The CDR3 length is 16 residues.

The rearrangement joins TRBV6-5 to TRBJ2-1, with D perhaps TRBD1 (5 bases). There are 15 residues in the CDR3. V was pared by 2 bases and J by 3 bases, with 11 bases between. Germline-derived CDR1 and CDR2 are MNHEY and SVGAGI. The chain's CDR3 is CASSYAGFSYNEQFF. For the CDR3, the DNA is TGTGCCAGCAGTTACGCAGGGTTCAGCTACAATGAGCAGTTCTTC.

Notes on this clonotype: It may be a read error: a sequence one base away is much more abundant. The rearrangement uses TRBV7-7 and TRBJ2-5; 8 nucleotides align to TRBD1. CDR3 length: 13 residues. Trimming at V came to 5 bases and at J to 4 bases, leaving 3 bases not matched to a gene. Germline CDR1 reads SSHAT; CDR2 reads FNYEAQ (reference sequence). The CDR3 DNA sequence: TGTGCCAGCAGCCAAGACAGGGGAGAGACCCAGTACTTC. Protein: CASSQDRGETQYF.